This T cell receptor (beta chain) emerged from a study of blood T cell repertoires in COVID-19. Study summary: COVID-19 samples collected from the United States, Italy and Spain covered acute and convalescent phases. PBMCs, B-cell-depleted T cells, or T cells provided the cDNA or gDNA that made up the material.

Trimming pared 5 bases from V and 0 bases from J, leaving 6 bases between. The CDR3 is made up of 13 amino acids. Germline loops: CDR1 SGHNT, CDR2 YENEEA. TCRdb's copy holds only in-frame clones and misses some; the assay was immunoSEQ multiplex PCR. The sample holds over 80,000 clones; about 86% are singletons and the top ten take 1.2%. Source material: peripheral blood. This chain connects TRBV11-3 to TRBJ2-3; D is perhaps TRBD2 (5 bases). This receptor was obtained from a man of 80 years or more with active or convalescent COVID-19. The CDR3 bases are TGTGCCAGCAGCCGCGGGAGCACAGATACGCAGTATTTT. Translation gives CASSRGSTDTQYF.